The rows below give T cell receptor beta chains drawn from one sample of a study of T-cell reconstitution after alpha-beta-depleted transplantation in children. TCRdb re-analysed the PCR reads in MiXCR, keeping a single row per CDR3 protein. The table includes 450,000 to 550,000 distinct CDR3 sequences, approximately 10% detected once. The material sequenced was PBMCs, mostly from graft donor cells, taken 180 days after TCRalphabeta/CD19-depleted stem cell transplant. These TCRs come from a female patient aged 2 to 10 who had a stem cell transplant for aplastic anemia, so the T cells may come from the graft donor. The CDR3 runs from the conserved cysteine through the conserved F or W. The order of the fields is D gene, J gene, clone size, V gene, CDR3 length, CDR3 DNA, CDR3 protein. D genes are given only for firm matches. Expanded clones get a size class; other rows say once, few or many, or leave the size out.

.,TRBJ2-7,many,TRBV20-1,10,TGCAGTGCTACCGGTTACGAGCAGTACTTC,CSATGYEQYF
.,TRBJ2-5,many,TRBV7-2,14,TGTGCCAGCAGCTTTGGAGGGCCTTGGGAGACCCAGTACTTC,CASSFGGPWETQYF
.,TRBJ1-2,.,TRBV28,13,TGTGCCAGCAGTTTGCATGTGGACTATGGCTACACCTTC,CASSLHVDYGYTF
.,TRBJ2-3,many,TRBV18,13,TGTGCCAGCTCACCGGGCCTATCAGATACGCAGTATTTT,CASSPGLSDTQYF
.,TRBJ1-4,few,TRBV5-1,17,TGCGCCAGCAGCTTGGGACTTACGGGACAACCTAATGAAAAACTGTTTTTT,CASSLGLTGQPNEKLFF
.,TRBJ2-1,many,TRBV5-1,16,TGCGCCAGCAGCTTGGAAGGCAGATTGGCCTACAATGAGCAGTTCTTC,CASSLEGRLAYNEQFF
.,TRBJ1-5,.,TRBV12-3/TRBV12-4,11,TGTGCCAGCAGCCTCCACCAGCCCCAGCATTTT,CASSLHQPQHF
TRBD1,TRBJ1-3,.,TRBV7-2,16,TGTGCCAGCAGCTTAGTGCCAGGGGGAGCTGGAAACACCATATATTTT,CASSLVPGGAGNTIYF
.,TRBJ2-1,few,TRBV29-1,18,TGCAGCACTCCGGCCGCCGGGACTCCTTTTTTAAAGGGCAATGAGCAGTTCTTC,CSTPAAGTPFLKGNEQFF
.,TRBJ1-2,few,TRBV12-3/TRBV12-4,14,TGTGCCAGCAGTTTATCATTTGGGGCTTATGGCTACACCTTC,CASSLSFGAYGYTF